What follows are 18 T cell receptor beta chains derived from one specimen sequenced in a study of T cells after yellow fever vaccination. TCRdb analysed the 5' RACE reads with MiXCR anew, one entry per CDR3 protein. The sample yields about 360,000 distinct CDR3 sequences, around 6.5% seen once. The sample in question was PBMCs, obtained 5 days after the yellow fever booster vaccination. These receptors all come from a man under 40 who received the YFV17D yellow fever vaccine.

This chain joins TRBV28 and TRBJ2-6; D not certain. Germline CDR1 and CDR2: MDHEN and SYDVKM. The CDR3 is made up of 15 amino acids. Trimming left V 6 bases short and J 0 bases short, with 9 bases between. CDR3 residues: CASRAPGSGANVLTF. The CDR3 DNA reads TGTGCCAGCAGGGCCCCTGGCTCTGGGGCCAACGTCCTGACTTTC.

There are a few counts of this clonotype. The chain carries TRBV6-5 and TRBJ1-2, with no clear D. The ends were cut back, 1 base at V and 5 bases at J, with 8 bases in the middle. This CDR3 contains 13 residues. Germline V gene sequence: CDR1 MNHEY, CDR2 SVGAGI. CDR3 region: CASSYFLGYGYTF. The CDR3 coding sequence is TGTGCCAGCAGTTACTTTTTGGGGTATGGCTACACCTTC.

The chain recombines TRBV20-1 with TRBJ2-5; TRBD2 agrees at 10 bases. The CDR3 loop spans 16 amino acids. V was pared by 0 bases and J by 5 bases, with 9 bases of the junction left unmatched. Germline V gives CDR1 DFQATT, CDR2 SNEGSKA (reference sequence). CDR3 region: CSARDTGLAGVETQYF. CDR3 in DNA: TGCAGTGCTAGAGATACCGGGCTAGCGGGAGTGGAGACCCAGTACTTC.

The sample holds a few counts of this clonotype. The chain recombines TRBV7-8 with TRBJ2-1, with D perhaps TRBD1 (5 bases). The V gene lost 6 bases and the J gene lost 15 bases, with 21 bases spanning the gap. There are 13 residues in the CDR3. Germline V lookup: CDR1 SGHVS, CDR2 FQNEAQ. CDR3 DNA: TGTGCCAGCAGTGCTTGGGGCCCAAGCCTTGGGTTCTTC. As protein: CASSAWGPSLGFF. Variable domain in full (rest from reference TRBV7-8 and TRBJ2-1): GAGVSQSPRYKVAKRGQDVALRCDPISGHVSLFWYQQALGQGPEFLTYFQNEAQLDKSGLPSDRFFAERPEGSVSTLKIQRTQQEDSAVYLCASSAWGPSLGFFGPGTRLTVL.

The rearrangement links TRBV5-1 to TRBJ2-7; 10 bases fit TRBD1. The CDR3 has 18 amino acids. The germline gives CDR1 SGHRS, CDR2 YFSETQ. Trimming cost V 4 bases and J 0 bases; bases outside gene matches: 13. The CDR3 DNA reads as TGCGCCAGCAGCCGAGGGGACAGGGGAGAACCCTCCTCCTACGAGCAGTACTTC. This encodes CASSRGDRGEPSSYEQYF.

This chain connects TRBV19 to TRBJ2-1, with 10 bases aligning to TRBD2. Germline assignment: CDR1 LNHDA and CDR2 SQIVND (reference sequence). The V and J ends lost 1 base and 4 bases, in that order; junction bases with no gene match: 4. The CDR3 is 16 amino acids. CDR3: CASSIARTSGYNEQFF. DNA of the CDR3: TGTGCCAGTAGTATAGCCCGGACTAGCGGATACAATGAGCAGTTCTTC.

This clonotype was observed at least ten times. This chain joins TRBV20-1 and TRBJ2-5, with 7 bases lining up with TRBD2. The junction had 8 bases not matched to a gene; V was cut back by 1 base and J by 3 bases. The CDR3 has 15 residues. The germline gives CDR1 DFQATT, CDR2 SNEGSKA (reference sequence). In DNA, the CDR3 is TGCAGTGCTAGAGGGACCCGGGGGGATGAAGAGACCCAGTACTTC. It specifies CSARGTRGDEETQYF.

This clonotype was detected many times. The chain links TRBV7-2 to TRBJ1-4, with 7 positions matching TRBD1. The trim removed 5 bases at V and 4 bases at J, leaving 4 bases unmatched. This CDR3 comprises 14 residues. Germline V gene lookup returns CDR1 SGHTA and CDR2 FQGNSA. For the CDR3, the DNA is TGTGCCAGCAGCGTACAGGGGAATAATGAAAAACTGTTTTTT. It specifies CASSVQGNNEKLFF.

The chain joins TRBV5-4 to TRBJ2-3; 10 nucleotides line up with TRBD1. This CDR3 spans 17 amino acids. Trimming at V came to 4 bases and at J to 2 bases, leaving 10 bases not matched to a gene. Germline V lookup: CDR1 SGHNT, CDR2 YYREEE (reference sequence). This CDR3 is CASSPRGGQGTTDTQYF. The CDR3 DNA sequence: TGTGCCAGCAGCCCCCGGGGGGGACAGGGGACCACAGATACGCAGTATTTT.

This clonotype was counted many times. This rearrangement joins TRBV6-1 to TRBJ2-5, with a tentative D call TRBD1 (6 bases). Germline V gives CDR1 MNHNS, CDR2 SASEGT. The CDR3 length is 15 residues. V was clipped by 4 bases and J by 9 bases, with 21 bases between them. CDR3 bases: TGTGCCAGCAGTGTAACAGGGTACCTATCAAGGGCCCAGTACTTC. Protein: CASSVTGYLSRAQYF.

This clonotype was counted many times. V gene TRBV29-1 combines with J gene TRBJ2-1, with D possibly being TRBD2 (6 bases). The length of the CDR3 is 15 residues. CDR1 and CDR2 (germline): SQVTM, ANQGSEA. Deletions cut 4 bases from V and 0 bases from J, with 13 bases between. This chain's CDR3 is CSVVIGTVSYNEQFF. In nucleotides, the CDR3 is TGCAGCGTTGTAATTGGGACTGTCTCCTACAATGAGCAGTTCTTC.

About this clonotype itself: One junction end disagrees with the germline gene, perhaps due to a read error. The CDR3 sequence is CCARTGRSTGRNTEAFF. The CDR3, as DNA: TGCTGTGCTCGCACCGGCCGGTCGACAGGGCGAAACACTGAAGCTTTCTTT. This chain links TRBV20-1 with TRBJ1-1; 7 bases are a match to TRBD1. Germline V gives CDR1 DFQATT, CDR2 SNEGSKA (reference sequence). The CDR3 is 17 amino acids.

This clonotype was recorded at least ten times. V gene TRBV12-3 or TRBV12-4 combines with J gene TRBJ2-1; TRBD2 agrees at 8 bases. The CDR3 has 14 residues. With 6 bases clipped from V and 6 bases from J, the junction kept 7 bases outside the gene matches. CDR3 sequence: CASSETSASNEQFF. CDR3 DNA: TGTGCCAGCAGCGAGACTAGCGCCAGCAATGAGCAGTTCTTC.

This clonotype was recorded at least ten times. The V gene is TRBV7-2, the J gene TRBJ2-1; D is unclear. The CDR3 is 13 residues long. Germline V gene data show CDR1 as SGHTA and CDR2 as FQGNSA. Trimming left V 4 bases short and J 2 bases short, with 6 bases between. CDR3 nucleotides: TGTGCCAGCAGCTCAGACACCTACAATGAGCAGTTCTTC. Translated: CASSSDTYNEQFF.

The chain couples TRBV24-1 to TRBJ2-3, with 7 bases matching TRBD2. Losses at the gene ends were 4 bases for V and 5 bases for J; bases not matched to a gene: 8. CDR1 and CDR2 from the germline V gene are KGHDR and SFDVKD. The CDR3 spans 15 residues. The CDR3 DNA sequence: TGTGCCACCAGTGACGCCTCTGTAGCGGGAGATACGCAGTATTTT. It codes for CATSDASVAGDTQYF.

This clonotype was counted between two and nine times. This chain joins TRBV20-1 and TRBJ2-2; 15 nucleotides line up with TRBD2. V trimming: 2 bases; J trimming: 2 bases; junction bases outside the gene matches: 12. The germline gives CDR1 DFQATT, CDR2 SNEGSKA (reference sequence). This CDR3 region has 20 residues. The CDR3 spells CSARFPTGTSGRQNTGELFF. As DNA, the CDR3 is TGCAGTGCTAGATTTCCTACCGGGACTAGCGGGAGGCAAAACACCGGGGAGCTGTTTTTT.

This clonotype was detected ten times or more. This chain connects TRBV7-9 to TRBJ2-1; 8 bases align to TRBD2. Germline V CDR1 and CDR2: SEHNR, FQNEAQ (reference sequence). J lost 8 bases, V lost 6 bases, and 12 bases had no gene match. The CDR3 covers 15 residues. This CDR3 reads CASSPPSGSRDEQFF. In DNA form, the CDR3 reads TGTGCCAGCAGTCCGCCCAGCGGGAGCCGAGATGAGCAGTTCTTC.

CDR3 amino acids: CASSPGASPYEQYF. The CDR3 coding sequence is TGTGCCAGCAGTCCTGGGGCCAGCCCCTACGAGCAGTACTTC. This chain connects TRBV12-3 or TRBV12-4 to TRBJ2-7, with D perhaps matching TRBD1 (5 bases). The germline V and J ends were trimmed by 5 bases and 2 bases, with 13 bases remaining between them. CDR3 length: 14 amino acids.